Below are 27 T cell receptor beta chains sequenced from a single sample in a study of OX40 agonist ivuxolimab in advanced cancers. Assay: immunoSEQ multiplex PCR; the TCRdb copy retains only in-frame clones and omits some. The sample yields some 94,000 clones, 91% seen once. The starting material was CD4+ or CD8+ T cells sorted from blood, obtained in a trial of the OX40 agonist ivuxolimab. These receptors were taken from an adult with an advanced solid tumor such as melanoma, head and neck, liver or kidney cancer.

The rearrangement joins TRBV5-4 to TRBJ1-5; D is unclear. The ends were cut back, 0 bases at V and 3 bases at J, with 10 bases in the middle. Germline-derived CDR1 and CDR2 are SGHNT and YYREEE (reference sequence). This CDR3 comprises 15 residues. CDR3 loop: CASSLAPGDNQPQHF. The CDR3 DNA is TGTGCCAGCAGCTTGGCCCCAGGAGACAATCAGCCCCAGCATTTT.

In regard to this clone: In the same sample, other DNA sequences code for this CDR3. This sequence joins TRBV7-9 and TRBJ2-3; D is uncertain. The CDR3 has 13 residues. Germline V gene sequence: CDR1 SEHNR, CDR2 FQNEAQ (reference sequence). The V end was cut by 1 base, the J end by 1 base, with 3 bases between. DNA of the CDR3: TGTGCCAGCAGCTTAGGCGGCACAGATACGCAGTATTTT. Protein: CASSLGGTDTQYF.

The sample holds a few counts of this clone. V and J are TRBV6-4 and TRBJ2-7, with 9 bases lining up with TRBD2. Losses at the gene ends were 4 bases for V and 2 bases for J; bases not matched to a gene: 3. The CDR3 covers 14 residues. The germline V gene has CDR1 MRHNA and CDR2 SNTAGT. CDR3 in amino acids: CASSVAGGPYEQYF. The CDR3, as DNA: TGTGCCAGCAGTGTCGCGGGAGGGCCCTACGAGCAGTACTTC.

This chain uses TRBV9 with TRBJ2-5; weak D call: TRBD1 (8 bases). The CDR3 is made up of 16 amino acids. With 4 bases removed from V and 4 bases from J, the gap between germline ends came to 20 bases. Germline V CDR1 and CDR2: SGDLS, YYNGEE. The DNA for the CDR3 is TGTGCCAGCAGCCGTCGTGACAGGGGCGGGGGAGAGACCCAGTACTTC. The encoded protein is CASSRRDRGGGETQYF.

The chain links TRBV12-5 to TRBJ2-7; D possibly uses TRBD1 or TRBD2 (5 bases each). CDR1 LGHNT and CDR2 FRNRAP come from the germline V gene. The CDR3 runs to 14 residues. Between the trimmed V and J ends, which lost 0 bases and 7 bases, there was a span of 13 bases. CDR3 sequence: CASGLVRGQGEQYF. Here the CDR3 DNA reads TGTGCTAGTGGTTTGGTACGGGGCCAAGGGGAGCAGTACTTC.

The V call is TRBV2, the J call TRBJ1-3; 8 positions match TRBD1. J was trimmed by 4 bases and V by 11 bases; bases with no gene match: 7. From germline, CDR1 is SNHLY and CDR2 FYNNEI. This CDR3 has 13 residues. The CDR3 region is CADQGARGNTIYF. The CDR3 DNA follows: TGTGCCGACCAGGGGGCCAGAGGAAACACCATATATTTT.

The rearrangement uses TRBV7-8 and TRBJ2-1; no clear D gene. This CDR3 has 15 residues. Germline lookup yields CDR1 SGHVS and CDR2 FQNEAQ. Trimming stripped 1 base from V and 7 bases from J, with 14 bases between. CDR3 residues: CASSLVGSLGNEQFF. The DNA of the CDR3 is TGTGCCAGCAGCTTAGTCGGCTCCCTTGGAAATGAGCAGTTCTTC.

This rearrangement joins TRBV28 to TRBJ1-5; D may be TRBD1 (6 bases). The ends were cut back, 6 bases at V and 3 bases at J, with 12 bases in the middle. CDR3 size: 14 residues. Germline V gene data show CDR1 as MDHEN and CDR2 as SYDVKM. The CDR3 DNA follows: TGTGCCAGCAGATTAGGGGGGATCAATCAGCCCCAGCATTTT. Protein product: CASRLGGINQPQHF.

The chain carries TRBV7-9 and TRBJ2-7; D call uncertain. V lost 1 base and J lost 2, with 9 bases in between. From germline, CDR1 is SEHNR and CDR2 FQNEAQ (reference sequence). The CDR3 totals 14 residues. In nucleotides, the CDR3 is TGTGCCAGCAGCTTAGTCAACGATCCCTACGAGCAGTACTTC. This translates into CASSLVNDPYEQYF.

V and J are TRBV7-2 and TRBJ1-3; tentatively, D is TRBD1 (6 bases). The CDR3 length is 17 residues. Germline V gene data show CDR1 as SGHTA and CDR2 as FQGNSA. Trimming shortened V by 5 bases and J by 3 bases, and 20 bases separated the two germline ends. CDR3 amino acids: CASSNYAGAAGGNTIYF. The CDR3 DNA sequence: TGTGCCAGCAGCAATTATGCGGGGGCAGCTGGTGGAAACACCATATATTTT.

This chain connects TRBV6-1 to TRBJ1-5, with 8 bases identical to TRBD1. The V gene's germline CDR1 is MNHNS and CDR2 SASEGT. This CDR3 is 15 amino acids long. V lost 3 bases to trimming and J lost 7 bases; unmatched junction nucleotides: 8. As DNA, the CDR3 is TGTGCCAGCAGTGACTTGACAGGGGATGGGCAGCCCCAGCATTTT. Protein product: CASSDLTGDGQPQHF.

V and J are TRBV7-2 and TRBJ1-1; possible D gene TRBD1, 6 bases. This CDR3 is built from 18 residues. Germline CDR1 SGHTA, CDR2 FQGNSA. Trimming removed 1 base at V and 0 bases at J, with 18 bases between. CDR3 amino acids: CASSLGPSQGRMNTEAFF. The CDR3 nucleotides are TGTGCCAGCAGCTTAGGGCCCTCACAGGGAAGGATGAACACTGAAGCTTTCTTT.

The V call is TRBV18, the J call TRBJ1-1, with a tentative D call TRBD1 (5 bases). In germline, CDR1 is KGHSH, CDR2 LQKENI. Between the trimmed V and J ends, which lost 3 bases and 4 bases, there was a span of 15 bases. This CDR3 is built from 15 residues. The CDR3 DNA follows: TGTGCCAGCTCACCCGGTCGAGGGGTGGTCACTGAAGCTTTCTTT. Translating it yields CASSPGRGVVTEAFF.

The V gene is TRBV11-3, the J gene TRBJ2-7, with 9 bases aligning to TRBD2. Germline V gene sequence: CDR1 SGHNT, CDR2 YENEEA. With V trimmed by 6 bases and J by 3 bases, 12 bases remained unmatched. The CDR3 runs to 16 residues. The CDR3 here is CASSSGAPSGNYEQYF. The CDR3, as DNA: TGTGCCAGCAGTTCTGGAGCGCCTAGCGGGAACTACGAGCAGTACTTC.

The rearrangement uses TRBV30 and TRBJ1-2, with D possibly matching TRBD1 (6 bases). CDR3 length equals 14 residues. The V end lost 4 bases, the J end lost 5 bases, and 17 bases lay between the germline ends. The V gene's germline CDR1 is GTSNPN and CDR2 SVGIG (reference sequence). The DNA of the CDR3 is TGTGCCTGGAAAAGGGCAGGGGCGAATTATGGCTACACCTTC. This sequence encodes CAWKRAGANYGYTF.

Here the CDR3 reads CASTWTSGTGPDTGELFF. CDR3 in DNA: TGTGCCAGCACCTGGACTAGCGGGACCGGCCCAGACACCGGGGAGCTGTTTTTT. This chain connects TRBV6-4 to TRBJ2-2, with 12 bases lining up with TRBD2. CDR1 and CDR2 from the germline V gene are MRHNA and SNTAGT. The CDR3 length is 18 residues. V lost 7 bases and J lost 3; bases outside the gene matches: 12.

This chain joins TRBV19 and TRBJ1-1, with a tentative D call TRBD1 (6 bases). Germline CDR1 is LNHDA and CDR2 is SQIVND (reference sequence). V lost 5 bases, J lost 0 bases, and 13 bases lay in between. This CDR3 spans 15 amino acids. Here the CDR3 DNA reads TGTGCCAGTAGTTCCCCGGGACACTTGAACACTGAAGCTTTCTTT. It is translated as CASSSPGHLNTEAFF.

V gene TRBV2 combines with J gene TRBJ2-1; D ambiguous. Germline CDR1 is SNHLY and CDR2 is FYNNEI. The CDR3 length is 12 residues. The V end was cut by 1 base, the J end by 10 bases, with 8 bases between. DNA of the CDR3: TGTGCCAGCAGTGAAGGGGGTTACGAGCAGTTCTTC. This gives the protein CASSEGGYEQFF. The variable domain in full, completed from reference TRBV2 and TRBJ2-1, reads EPEVTQTPSHQVTQMGQEVILRCVPISNHLYFYWYRQILGQKVEFLVSFYNNEISEKSEIFDDQFSVERPDGSNFTLKIRSTKLEDSAMYFCASSEGGYEQFFGPGTRLTVL.

The chain recombines TRBV7-2 with TRBJ1-2; possibly TRBD1 for D (5 bases). Per germline, CDR1 SGHTA and CDR2 FQGNSA. V lost 4 bases to trimming and J lost 4 bases, with 19 bases between them. The CDR3 has 16 amino acids. The CDR3 sequence is CASSSAGGTSPYGYTF. DNA for the CDR3: TGTGCCAGCAGCTCCGCTGGGGGGACCTCCCCCTATGGCTACACCTTC.

V gene TRBV19 combines with J gene TRBJ2-2; 8 bases line up with TRBD2. CDR1 LNHDA and CDR2 SQIVND come from the germline V gene (reference sequence). The CDR3 sequence is 15 residues long. V was pared by 5 bases and J by 3 bases, with 5 bases of the junction left unmatched. The CDR3: CASSLSSGDTGELFF. CDR3 nucleotide sequence: TGTGCCAGTAGTTTGAGTAGCGGGGACACCGGGGAGCTGTTTTTT.

The chain has TRBV4-3 and TRBJ2-7; no clear D gene. The CDR3 extends over 13 amino acids. CDR1 is LGHNA, CDR2 YSLEER, per germline. V was pared by 0 bases and J by 3 bases, with 6 bases between. The CDR3 DNA reads TGCGCCAGCAGCCAAGATCGGTACTACGAGCAGTACTTC. As protein: CASSQDRYYEQYF.

The chain recombines TRBV28 with TRBJ2-1; perhaps TRBD2 as D (6 bases). CDR3 length: 14 amino acids. V dropped 7 bases and J dropped 5 bases, with 15 bases sitting between them. Germline lookup yields CDR1 MDHEN and CDR2 SYDVKM. DNA for the CDR3: TGTGCCAGCACCGGGGTGTGGGGGGACAATGAGCAGTTCTTC. Its translation: CASTGVWGDNEQFF.

The chain uses TRBV19 and TRBJ1-5, with no clear D. V was clipped by 10 bases and J by 4 bases, with 17 bases between them. This CDR3 has 14 amino acids. The V gene's germline CDR1 is LNHDA and CDR2 SQIVND (reference sequence). CDR3 bases: TGTGCCACGGGTACTAGACGGCTAAATCAGCCCCAGCATTTT. Translating gives CATGTRRLNQPQHF. The full variable domain, completed using reference TRBV19 and TRBJ1-5, is DGGITQSPKYLFRKEGQNVTLSCEQNLNHDAMYWYRQDPGQGLRLIYYSQIVNDFQKGDIAEGYSVSREKKESFPLTVTSAQKNPTAFYLCATGTRRLNQPQHFGDGTRLSIL.

The rearrangement links TRBV19 to TRBJ2-4; 8 nucleotides match TRBD2. The CDR3 spans 16 residues. The germline V gene has CDR1 LNHDA and CDR2 SQIVND (reference sequence). V trimming: 5 bases; J trimming: 0 bases; junction bases outside the gene matches: 6. The CDR3 DNA reads TGTGCCAGTAGTTCCGGACTAGCCGTAGCCAAAAACATTCAGTACTTC. Amino acids: CASSSGLAVAKNIQYF.

The chain joins TRBV15 to TRBJ2-7; 10 nucleotides match TRBD1. V was clipped by 5 bases and J by 3 bases; unmatched bases: 10. This CDR3 comprises 16 residues. Germline-derived CDR1 and CDR2 are LNHNV and YYDKDF (reference sequence). Here the CDR3 reads CATSGWGTGEFYEQYF. In DNA, the CDR3 is TGTGCCACCAGCGGATGGGGGACAGGGGAGTTCTACGAGCAGTACTTC.

The gene calls are TRBV5-1 and TRBJ2-1; D might be TRBD2 (5 bases). V was clipped by 5 bases and J by 4 bases, with 7 bases between them. The CDR3 length is 12 residues. Germline values: CDR1 SGHRS, CDR2 YFSETQ. DNA for the CDR3: TGCGCCAGCAGAGGACTTTACAATGAGCAGTTCTTC. Translating gives CASRGLYNEQFF.

V usage is TRBV11-3 and J usage is TRBJ1-6; D not certain. The CDR3 extends over 14 amino acids. Germline V gene lookup returns CDR1 SGHNT and CDR2 YENEEA. V shed 6 bases and J shed 5 bases, with 11 bases lying between them. The chain's CDR3 is CASSLSSDNSPLHF. In nucleotides, the CDR3 is TGTGCCAGCAGTCTCTCTAGCGATAATTCACCCCTCCACTTT.